Listed below are T cell receptor beta chains from one sample, sequenced in a study of cytomegalovirus exposure and HLA in healthy donors. The data were produced by immunoSEQ multiplex PCR, yet TCRdb's version contains in-frame clones alone and is incomplete. The sample has about 83,000 clones; roughly 81% are singletons. Material: PBMCs. Receptors originate from a woman in her twenties or thirties in good health and CMV-seronegative. Both conserved end residues are part of each CDR3. The order of the fields is V gene, D gene, J gene, clone size, CDR3 length, CDR3 DNA, CDR3 protein. D genes are given only for firm matches. Clone size, where shown, is once, few, many, or a class for clones that have expanded.

TRBV15	-	TRBJ2-3	-	13	TGTGCCACCAATCGAGGAAGCACAGATACGCAGTATTTT	CATNRGSTDTQYF
TRBV5-4	-	TRBJ1-2	-	18	TGTGCCAGCATCCTCCCCGCGCATCAGGGTTGGTCTAACTATGGCTACACCTTC	CASILPAHQGWSNYGYTF
TRBV7-9	TRBD2	TRBJ2-2	-	16	TGTGCCAGCAGCCACAAGGGACTAGCGGGGTCCGGGGAGCTGTTTTTT	CASSHKGLAGSGELFF
TRBV5-1	TRBD2	TRBJ2-1	-	16	TGCGCCAGCAGTTATCGGACTAGCGGGTCTAACAATGAGCAGTTCTTC	CASSYRTSGSNNEQFF
TRBV6-6	TRBD1	TRBJ2-7	-	14	TGTGCCAGCAGCCGCCCGACAGGGGGCGAAAAGCAGTACTTC	CASSRPTGGEKQYF
TRBV5-1	TRBD1	TRBJ1-4	-	13	TGCGCCAGCAGCTCCCAAGCCGGGACAGAACTGTTTTTT	CASSSQAGTELFF
TRBV2	-	TRBJ2-1	once	13	TGTGCCAGCAGTGCGCGGGGTTACAATGAGCAGTTCTTC	CASSARGYNEQFF
TRBV10-3	-	TRBJ1-6	-	15	TGTGCCATCAGTGAAGTGAGCTCCTATAATTCACCCCTCCACTTT	CAISEVSSYNSPLHF
TRBV11-1	-	TRBJ1-2	once	16	TGTGCCAGCAGCTTAGCGGGTCAGGCCGCCCAAGATGACTACACCTTC	CASSLAGQAAQDDYTF
TRBV19	TRBD1	TRBJ2-7	-	14	TGTGCCAGTAGTAGAACGGGACAGGGGCGCGAGCAGTACTTC	CASSRTGQGREQYF
TRBV30	TRBD2	TRBJ2-1	once	15	TGTGCCTGGAGGGGGCTAGCGGGAAAGTTGCATGAGCAGTTCTTC	CAWRGLAGKLHEQFF
TRBV28	-	TRBJ2-7	-	15	TGTGCCAGCAGTTTATCGGGGACACCATCCTACGAGCAGTACTTC	CASSLSGTPSYEQYF
TRBV7-3	-	TRBJ2-1	-	12	TGTGCCAGCAGAGGCCCTACAGATGAGCAGTTCTTC	CASRGPTDEQFF
TRBV27	TRBD2	TRBJ2-1	few	14	TGTGCCAGCAGTCTGGTAGCGGGAGGCTATGAGCAGTTCTTC	CASSLVAGGYEQFF
TRBV27	TRBD2	TRBJ2-7	-	16	TGTGCCAGCAGTTCCGGACTAGCGGGAGTGTCCTACGAGCAGTACTTC	CASSSGLAGVSYEQYF
TRBV27	TRBD1	TRBJ1-1	once	15	TGTGCCAGCAGGCCCGGACAGGGGAGGAGCCCTGAAGCTTTCTTT	CASRPGQGRSPEAFF
TRBV7-6	TRBD1	TRBJ2-2	-	19	TGTGCCAGCAGCTTAGGAGTCAGGGGGCTCATTCTTAACACCGGGGAGCTGTTTTTT	CASSLGVRGLILNTGELFF
TRBV15	-	TRBJ2-1	-	21	TGTGCCACCAGCAGAGAAAGCGTCGTGGGGAGACGTGCGGGAACCTACAATGAGCAGTTCTTC	CATSRESVVGRRAGTYNEQFF
TRBV7-9	-	TRBJ2-7	-	17	TGTTCCAGCAGCTCCAAGGGGGTTGGCCGGACCGCTTACGAGCAGTACTTC	CSSSSKGVGRTAYEQYF
TRBV28	-	TRBJ2-5	-	15	TGTGCCAGCAGTTCTATGGGCGGTGGGGCGGAGACCCAGTACTTC	CASSSMGGGAETQYF
TRBV5-1	TRBD1	TRBJ2-1	once	17	TGCGCCAGCAGCCATTTTGGACAGGGGTCCTCCTACAATGAGCAGTTCTTC	CASSHFGQGSSYNEQFF
TRBV28	-	TRBJ2-5	-	16	TGTGCCAGCAGTTTAGGGGGCGGGACAGCCCAAGAGACCCAGTACTTC	CASSLGGGTAQETQYF
TRBV29-1	TRBD1	TRBJ2-7	-	12	TGCAGCGTCGGCGACAGGGCCTACGAGCAGTACTTC	CSVGDRAYEQYF
TRBV6-5	TRBD2	TRBJ2-7	-	16	TGTGCCAGCAGTTACTTGTCTAGCGGGAGCTCCTACGAGCAGTACTTC	CASSYLSSGSSYEQYF
TRBV6-5	TRBD1	TRBJ1-5	-	15	TGTGCCAGCAGTTACTCCGCCAGGGGGCATCAGCCCCAGCATTTT	CASSYSARGHQPQHF
TRBV5-4	TRBD1	TRBJ1-2	-	13	TGTGCCAGCAGCCAGGACAGGGTCGGACGCTACACCTTC	CASSQDRVGRYTF
TRBV6-1	TRBD1	TRBJ1-4	few	14	TGTGCCAGCAGTGAAGGGACAGGGAGTGAAAAACTGTTTTTT	CASSEGTGSEKLFF
TRBV4-3	TRBD1	TRBJ2-7	-	15	TGCGCCAGCAGCCAAGGACAGGGGGCTTTCGACGAGCAGTACTTC	CASSQGQGAFDEQYF